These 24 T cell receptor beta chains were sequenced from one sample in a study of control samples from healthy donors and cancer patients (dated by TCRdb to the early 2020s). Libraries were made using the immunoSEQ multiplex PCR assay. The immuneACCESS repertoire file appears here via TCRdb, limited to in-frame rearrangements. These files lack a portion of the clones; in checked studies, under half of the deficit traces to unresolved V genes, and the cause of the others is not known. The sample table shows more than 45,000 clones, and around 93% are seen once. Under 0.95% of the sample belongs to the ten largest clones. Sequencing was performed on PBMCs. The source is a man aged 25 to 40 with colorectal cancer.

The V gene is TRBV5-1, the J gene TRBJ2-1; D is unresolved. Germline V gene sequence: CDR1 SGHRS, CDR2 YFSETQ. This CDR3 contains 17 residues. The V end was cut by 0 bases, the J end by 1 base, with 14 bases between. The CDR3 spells CASSLGDGYGSYNEQFF. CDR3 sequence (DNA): TGCGCCAGCAGCTTGGGTGATGGGTACGGGTCCTACAATGAGCAGTTCTTC.

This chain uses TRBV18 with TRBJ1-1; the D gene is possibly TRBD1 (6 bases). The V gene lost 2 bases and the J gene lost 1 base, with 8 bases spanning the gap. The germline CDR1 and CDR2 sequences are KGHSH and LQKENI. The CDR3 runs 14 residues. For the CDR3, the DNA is TGTGCCAGCTCACCATCGACAGGGAACACTGAAGCTTTCTTT. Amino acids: CASSPSTGNTEAFF. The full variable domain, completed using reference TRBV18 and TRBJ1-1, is NAGVMQNPRHLVRRRGQEARLRCSPMKGHSHVYWYRQLPEEGLKFMVYLQKENIIDESGMPKERFSAEFPKEGPSILRIQQVVRGDSAAYFCASSPSTGNTEAFFGQGTRLTVV.

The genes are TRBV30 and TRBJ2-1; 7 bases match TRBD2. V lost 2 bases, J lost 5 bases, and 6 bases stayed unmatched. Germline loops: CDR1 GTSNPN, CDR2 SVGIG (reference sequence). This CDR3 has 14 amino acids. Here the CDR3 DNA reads TGTGCCTGGAGTAGCGGGGTCTCGAACAATGAGCAGTTCTTC. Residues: CAWSSGVSNNEQFF. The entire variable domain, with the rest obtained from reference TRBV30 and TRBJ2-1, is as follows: SQTIHQWPATLVQPVGSPLSLECTVEGTSNPNLYWYRQAAGRGLQLLFYSVGIGQISSEVPQNLSASRPQDRQFILSSKKLLLSDSGFYLCAWSSGVSNNEQFFGPGTRLTVL.

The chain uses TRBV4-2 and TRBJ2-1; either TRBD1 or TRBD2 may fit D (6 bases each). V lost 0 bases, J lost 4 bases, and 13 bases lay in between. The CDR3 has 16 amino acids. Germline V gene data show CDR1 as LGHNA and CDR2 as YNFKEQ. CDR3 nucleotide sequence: TGTGCCAGCAGCCAAGATCCGGGGGCTGAATACAATGAGCAGTTCTTC. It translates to CASSQDPGAEYNEQFF.

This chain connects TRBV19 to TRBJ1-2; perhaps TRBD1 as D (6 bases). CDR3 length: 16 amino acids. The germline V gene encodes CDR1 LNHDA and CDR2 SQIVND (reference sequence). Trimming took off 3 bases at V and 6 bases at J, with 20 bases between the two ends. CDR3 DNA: TGTGCCAGTAGTATTTCCGGGGGCGCCAGGGCCCATGGCTACACCTTC. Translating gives CASSISGGARAHGYTF.

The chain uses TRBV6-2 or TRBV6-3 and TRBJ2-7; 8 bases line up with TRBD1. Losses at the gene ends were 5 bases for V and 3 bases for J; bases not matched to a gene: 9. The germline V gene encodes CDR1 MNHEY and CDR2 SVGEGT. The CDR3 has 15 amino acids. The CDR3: CASSVRQGSNYEQYF. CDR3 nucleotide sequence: TGTGCCAGCAGTGTCAGACAGGGGTCCAACTACGAGCAGTACTTC.

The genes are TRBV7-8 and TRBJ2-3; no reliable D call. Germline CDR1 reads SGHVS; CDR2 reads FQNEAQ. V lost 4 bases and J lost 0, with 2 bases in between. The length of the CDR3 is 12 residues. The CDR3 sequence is CASSSSTDTQYF. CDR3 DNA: TGTGCCAGCAGCTCCAGCACAGATACGCAGTATTTT.

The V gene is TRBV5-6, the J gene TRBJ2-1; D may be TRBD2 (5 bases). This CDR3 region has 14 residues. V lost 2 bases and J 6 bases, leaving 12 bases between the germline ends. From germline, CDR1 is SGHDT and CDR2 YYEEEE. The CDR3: CASSFSGLGNEQFF. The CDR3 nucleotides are TGTGCCAGCAGCTTCTCAGGACTGGGCAATGAGCAGTTCTTC. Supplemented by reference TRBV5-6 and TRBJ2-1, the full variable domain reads DAGVTQSPTHLIKTRGQQVTLRCSPKSGHDTVSWYQQALGQGPQFIFQYYEEEERQRGNFPDRFSGHQFPNYSSELNVNALLLGDSALYLCASSFSGLGNEQFFGPGTRLTVL.

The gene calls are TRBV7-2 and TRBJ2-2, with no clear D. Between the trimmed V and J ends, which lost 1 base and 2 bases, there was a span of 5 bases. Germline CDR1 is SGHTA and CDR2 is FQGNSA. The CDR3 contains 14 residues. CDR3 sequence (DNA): TGTGCCAGCAGCTTAGGCAGAAACACCGGGGAGCTGTTTTTT. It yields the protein CASSLGRNTGELFF.

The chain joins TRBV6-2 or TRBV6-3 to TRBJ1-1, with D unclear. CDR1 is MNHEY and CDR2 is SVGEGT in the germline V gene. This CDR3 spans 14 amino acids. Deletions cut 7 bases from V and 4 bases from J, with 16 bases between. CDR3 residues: CASTPARVGTEAFF. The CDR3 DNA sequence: TGTGCCAGCACCCCGGCAAGGGTTGGCACTGAAGCTTTCTTT.

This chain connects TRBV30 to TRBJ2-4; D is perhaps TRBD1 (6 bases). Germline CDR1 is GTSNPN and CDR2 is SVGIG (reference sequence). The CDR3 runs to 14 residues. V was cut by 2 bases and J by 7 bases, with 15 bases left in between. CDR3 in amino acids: CAWSTDGTFNIQYF. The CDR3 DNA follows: TGTGCCTGGAGTACAGACGGGACATTCAACATTCAGTACTTC.

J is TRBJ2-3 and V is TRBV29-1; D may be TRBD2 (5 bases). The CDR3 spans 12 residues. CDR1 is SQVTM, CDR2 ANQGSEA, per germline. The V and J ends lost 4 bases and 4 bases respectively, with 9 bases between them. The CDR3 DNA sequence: TGCAGCGTTGGAATCGGGGCAGATACGCAGTATTTT. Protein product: CSVGIGADTQYF.

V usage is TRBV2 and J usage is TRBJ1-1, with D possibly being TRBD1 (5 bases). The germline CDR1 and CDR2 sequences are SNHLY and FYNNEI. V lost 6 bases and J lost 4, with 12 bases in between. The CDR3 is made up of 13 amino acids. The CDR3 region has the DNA TGTGCCAGCAGGTCGCCAGGGAGCACTGAAGCTTTCTTT. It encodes CASRSPGSTEAFF. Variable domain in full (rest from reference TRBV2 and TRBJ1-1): EPEVTQTPSHQVTQMGQEVILRCVPISNHLYFYWYRQILGQKVEFLVSFYNNEISEKSEIFDDQFSVERPDGSNFTLKIRSTKLEDSAMYFCASRSPGSTEAFFGQGTRLTVV.

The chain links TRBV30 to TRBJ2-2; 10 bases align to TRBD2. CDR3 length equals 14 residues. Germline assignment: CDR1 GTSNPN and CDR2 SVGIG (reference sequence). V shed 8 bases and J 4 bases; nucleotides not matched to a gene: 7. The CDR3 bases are TGTGCCGCGCCGGAGCGGGGGGGCACCGGGGAGCTGTTTTTT. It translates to CAAPERGGTGELFF.

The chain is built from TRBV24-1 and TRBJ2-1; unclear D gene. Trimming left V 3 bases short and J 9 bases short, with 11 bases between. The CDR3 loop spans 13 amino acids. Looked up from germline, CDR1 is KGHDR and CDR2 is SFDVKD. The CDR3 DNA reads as TGTGCCACCAGTGATAGCCAACACGGTGAGCAGTTCTTC. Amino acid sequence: CATSDSQHGEQFF.

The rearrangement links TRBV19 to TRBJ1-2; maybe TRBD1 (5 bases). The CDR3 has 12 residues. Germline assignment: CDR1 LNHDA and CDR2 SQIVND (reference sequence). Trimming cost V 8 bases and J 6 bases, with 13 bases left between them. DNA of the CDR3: TGTGCCAGTCGGATGGGGGTAGATGGCTACACCTTC. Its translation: CASRMGVDGYTF.

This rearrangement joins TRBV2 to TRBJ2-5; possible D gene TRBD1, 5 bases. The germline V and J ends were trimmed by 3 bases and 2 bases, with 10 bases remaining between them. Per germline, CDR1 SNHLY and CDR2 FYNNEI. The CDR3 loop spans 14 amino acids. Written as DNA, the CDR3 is TGTGCCAGCAGTGACAGGGATCGGCAAGAGACCCAGTACTTC. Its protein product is CASSDRDRQETQYF.

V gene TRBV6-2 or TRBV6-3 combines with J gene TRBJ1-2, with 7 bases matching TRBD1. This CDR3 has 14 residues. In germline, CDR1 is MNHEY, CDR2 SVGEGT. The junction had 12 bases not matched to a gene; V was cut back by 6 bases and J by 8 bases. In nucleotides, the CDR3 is TGTGCCAGCAGCCGTACCGACAGGGTGTGGGGCTACACCTTC. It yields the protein CASSRTDRVWGYTF.

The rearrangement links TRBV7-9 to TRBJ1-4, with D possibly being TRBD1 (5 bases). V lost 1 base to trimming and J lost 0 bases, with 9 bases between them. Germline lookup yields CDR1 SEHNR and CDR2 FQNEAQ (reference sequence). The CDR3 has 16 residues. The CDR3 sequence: CASSLGGPTTNEKLFF. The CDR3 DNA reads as TGTGCCAGCAGCTTAGGGGGACCTACAACTAATGAAAAACTGTTTTTT.

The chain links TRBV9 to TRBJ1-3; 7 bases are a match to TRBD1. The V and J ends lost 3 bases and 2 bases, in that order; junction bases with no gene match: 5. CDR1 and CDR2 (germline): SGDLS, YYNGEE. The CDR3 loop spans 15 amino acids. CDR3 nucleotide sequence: TGTGCCAGCAGCGCAAGACAGGGTCCTGGAAACACCATATATTTT. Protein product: CASSARQGPGNTIYF.

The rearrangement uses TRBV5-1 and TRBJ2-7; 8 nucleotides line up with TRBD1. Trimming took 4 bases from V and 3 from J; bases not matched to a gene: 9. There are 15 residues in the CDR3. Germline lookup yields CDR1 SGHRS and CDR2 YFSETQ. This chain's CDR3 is CASSPGDRSYYEQYF. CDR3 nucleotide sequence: TGCGCCAGCAGCCCAGGGGACAGGTCGTACTACGAGCAGTACTTC.

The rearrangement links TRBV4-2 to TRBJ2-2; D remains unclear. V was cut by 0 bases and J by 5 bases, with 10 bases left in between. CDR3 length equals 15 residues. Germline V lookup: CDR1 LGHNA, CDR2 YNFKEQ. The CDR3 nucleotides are TGTGCCAGCAGCCAAGATGGCGGTCTAACCGGGGAGCTGTTTTTT. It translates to CASSQDGGLTGELFF.

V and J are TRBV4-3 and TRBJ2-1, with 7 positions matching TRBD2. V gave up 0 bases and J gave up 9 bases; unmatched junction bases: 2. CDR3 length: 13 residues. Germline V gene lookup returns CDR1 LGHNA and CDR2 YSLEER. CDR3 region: CASSQDWGGEQFF. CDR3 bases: TGCGCCAGCAGCCAAGATTGGGGGGGTGAGCAGTTCTTC.

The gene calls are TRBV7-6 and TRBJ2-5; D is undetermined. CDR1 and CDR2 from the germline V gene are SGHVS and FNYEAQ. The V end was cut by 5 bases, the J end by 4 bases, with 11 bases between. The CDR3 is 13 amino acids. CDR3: CASSANRRETQYF. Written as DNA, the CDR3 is TGTGCCAGCAGCGCAAATAGAAGAGAGACCCAGTACTTC. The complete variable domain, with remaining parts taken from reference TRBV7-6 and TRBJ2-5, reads GAGVSQSPRYKVTKRGQDVALRCDPISGHVSLYWYRQALGQGPEFLTYFNYEAQQDKSGLPNDRFSAERPEGSISTLTIQRTEQRDSAMYRCASSANRRETQYFGPGTRLLVL.